The text below deals with one T cell receptor (beta chain). The antigen is unknown. Germline lookup yields CDR1 LGHNA and CDR2 YSLEER. The V and J ends lost 5 bases and 5 bases, in that order; junction bases with no gene match: 7. The CDR3 length is 14 residues. CD4+ T cells from unexposed donors were obtained before the COVID-19 pandemic (2011-2018). Naive and memory CD4+ T cell DNA was deep-sequenced without culture. The repertoire was sequenced with immunoSEQ multiplex PCR; TCRdb's copy has only in-frame clones and lacks some. The table has 60,000 to 75,000 clones, 80% to 95% seen once. These data are taken from a study of CD4 T cells in relation to SARS-CoV-2 and coronaviruses. About the study: Shared crossreactive spike epitopes were mapped to their HLA restriction. Overall study results and limits: Each donor contributed either pre-pandemic or post-infection samples, not both. The assay detects memory recall responses, not culture-primed primary responses.

The chain carries TRBV4-3 and TRBJ2-7; 9 bases align to TRBD2. The source is a human donor in good health. Sequences were obtained from naive CD4+ T cells from PBMCs. Stated subset: naive CD4+ T cells isolated by negative enrichment. Here the CDR3 DNA reads TGCGCCAGCAGCGATCGACTAGCGGAGGACGAGCAGTACTTC. It encodes CASSDRLAEDEQYF.